The entry below describes one TCR beta chain. No antigen is known for it. Approximately 10^5 TCR templates were assayed per sample. Sequencing used immunoSEQ multiplex PCR; TCRdb keeps in-frame clones, though not all of them. Counted here are about 50,000 clones, roughly 93% occurring once; the ten biggest clones make up approximately 17%. These data come from a study of siplizumab effects on memory and regulatory T cells. V dropped 1 base and J dropped 3; count of bases not matched to a gene: 5. The germline V gene has CDR1 SGHVS and CDR2 FQNEAQ. There are 15 residues in the CDR3. General observations from the study: The apparent diversity of naive T cells exceeded that of memory cells, and naive T cells seemed to make a major contribution to the alloresponse. Among sequences traceable to unstimulated CD4+ memory cells, alloreactive ones were significantly reduced by siplizumab. The authors mapped only a minor fraction of alloreactive clones to unstimulated subsets.

This clonotype was obtained from a human donor in good health. Source material: CD8+ T cells sorted from blood. The chain has TRBV7-8 and TRBJ1-2, with 7 bases that match TRBD1. The CDR3 sequence: CASSLGQGIYYGYTF. CDR3 sequence (DNA): TGTGCCAGCAGCTTAGGACAGGGCATATACTATGGCTACACCTTC.